What follows are 2 T cell receptor beta chains derived from one specimen sequenced in a study of technical replicates of blood from a few donors. Profiling relied on immunoSEQ multiplex PCR, and the TCRdb table lists in-frame clones only, not all of them. The sample records some 91,000 clones, around 95% being singletons. Sequenced input: T cells isolated from PBMCs. The receptors derive from a human donor in good health.

The genes are TRBV9 and TRBJ2-1; TRBD2 agrees at 7 bases. This CDR3 has 18 amino acids. The J segment lost 3 bases and the V segment lost 0 bases, leaving 12 bases of the junction unmatched. CDR1 SGDLS and CDR2 YYNGEE come from the germline V gene. CDR3 loop: CASSVGGGARSYYNEQFF. Written as DNA, the CDR3 is TGTGCCAGCAGCGTAGGGGGGGGAGCCAGGAGCTACTACAATGAGCAGTTCTTC. The full variable domain, completed using reference TRBV9 and TRBJ2-1, is DSGVTQTPKHLITATGQRVTLRCSPRSGDLSVYWYQQSLDQGLQFLIQYYNGEERAKGNILERFSAQQFPDLHSELNLSSLELGDSALYFCASSVGGGARSYYNEQFFGPGTRLTVL.

The chain links TRBV4-1 to TRBJ2-7; D is ambiguous. The CDR3 runs 12 residues. Germline loops: CDR1 MGHRA, CDR2 YSYEKL. Trimming took off 1 base at V and 6 bases at J, with 7 bases between the two ends. CDR3: CASSQVGVEQYF. The CDR3 DNA reads TGCGCCAGCAGCCAAGTGGGCGTCGAGCAGTACTTC.